A single sample gave rise to the 16 T cell receptor beta chains below, sequenced in a study of T cell clonality in common variable immunodeficiency (dated by TCRdb to 2013 to 2016). Library preparation was by the immunoSEQ multiplex PCR assay. TCRdb took this table from immuneACCESS and kept in-frame rearrangements with V and J called. Such tables lack part of the clones; where checked against another copy, unresolved V genes explain under half of the gap, and the rest is unexplained. With under 50,000 clones recorded, this sample contains no clone counted only once. Of the sample, roughly 0.66% is held by the ten largest clones. Material for sequencing was peripheral blood mononuclear cells. The receptors were sampled from a person aged 18-70 years in good health.

This clone was seen ten or more times. The sequence runs out 3 residues before the end of the CDR3; the remainder is reconstructed from the germline J gene. The chain links TRBV11-3 to TRBJ2-3, with 8 bases aligning to TRBD1. Germline V lookup: CDR1 SGHNT, CDR2 YENEEA. This CDR3 has 15 amino acids. With V trimmed by 1 base and J by 6 bases, 6 bases remained unmatched. Incomplete CDR3 DNA: TGTGCCAGCAGCTTAGCGGGACAGGCAAGGGATACG. Its protein is CASSLAGQARDT. The CDR3 in full is CASSLAGQARDTQYF.

There are many counts of this clone. Read sequence stops 3 residues before the CDR3 end, and the germline J gene provides the missing end. The rearrangement uses TRBV7-9 and TRBJ1-2; 8 bases match TRBD1. The germline V gene has CDR1 SEHNR and CDR2 FQNEAQ (reference sequence). The length of the CDR3 is 15 residues. The CDR3 here is CASSPRGQGISGYTF. The covered CDR3 bases are TGTGCCAGCAGCCCCCGCGGACAGGGAATTAGCGGC. Using reference TRBV7-9 and TRBJ1-2 for the parts outside the CDR3, the full variable domain is DTGVSQNPRHKITKRGQNVTFRCDPISEHNRLYWYRQTLGQGPEFLTYFQNEAQLEKSRLLSDRFSAERPKGSFSTLEIQRTEQGDSAMYLCASSPRGQGISGYTFGSGTRLTVV.

This clone was detected ten times or more. The read falls 3 residues short of the CDR3 end, and the missing part is taken from the germline J gene. The V and J genes are TRBV12-3 or TRBV12-4 and TRBJ1-1, with 8 bases matching TRBD1. The CDR3 is 14 residues long. The CDR3 sequence is CASSWGTGIMEAFF. The sequenced CDR3 bases are TGTGCCAGCAGTTGGGGGACAGGTATAATGGAA.

This clone has at least ten counts. The part of the CDR3 DNA that was read is TGTGCCAGCAGCGCCCAGGGGGCCAACGTC. Amino acids: CASSAQGANV. The full CDR3 protein reads CASSAQGANVLTF. This chain connects TRBV7-3 to TRBJ2-6; no reliable D call. The CDR3 is cut off 3 residues early in the read; its end comes from the germline J gene. CDR3 length: 13 residues. CDR1 and CDR2 from the germline V gene are SGHTA and FQGTGA. V was shortened by 5 bases and J by 4 bases, with 6 bases between the two germline ends.

This clone was picked up many times. The sequence runs out 3 residues before the end of the CDR3; the remainder is reconstructed from the germline J gene. The V gene is TRBV7-8, the J gene TRBJ2-5; a weak D match, TRBD2 (7 bases). The CDR3 totals 16 residues. Germline-derived CDR1 and CDR2 are SGHVS and FQNEAQ. V was clipped by 4 bases and J by 6 bases, with 21 bases between them. Incomplete CDR3 DNA: TGTGCCAGCAGCTACGAGCGTGGGGGGGGCTCAAAGACC. Encoded protein: CASSYERGGGSKT. The entire CDR3 is CASSYERGGGSKTQYF.

This clone was recorded many times. The read gets to within 3 residues of the CDR3 end, and the germline J gene fills in the rest. J is TRBJ1-2 and V is TRBV7-8, with 8 bases fitting TRBD1. Trimming at V came to 4 bases and at J to 2 bases, leaving 6 bases not matched to a gene. The CDR3 loop spans 15 amino acids. The germline V gene encodes CDR1 SGHVS and CDR2 FQNEAQ. The CDR3 bases that were read are TGTGCCAGCAGCTCTACAGGGGGGCGAAACTATGGC. Translated, it gives CASSSTGGRNYG. The full-length CDR3 reads as CASSSTGGRNYGYTF.

This clone has ten or more counts. The sequence runs out 3 residues before the end of the CDR3; the remainder is reconstructed from the germline J gene. The V gene is TRBV29-1, the J gene TRBJ2-2; TRBD2 might be the D (6 bases). CDR3 length: 12 amino acids. The germline V and J ends were trimmed by 7 bases and 3 bases, with 9 bases remaining between them. CDR1 is SQVTM and CDR2 is ANQGSEA in the germline V gene. The CDR3 bases that were read are TGCAGCGGCCGGGGGTACACCGGGGAG. Encoded protein: CSGRGYTGE. The entire CDR3 sequence reads CSGRGYTGELFF.

In this sample, this clone turned up a few times. Coverage ceases 3 residues before the CDR3 finishes, and the germline J gene fills in the end. V gene TRBV18 combines with J gene TRBJ1-2; D may be TRBD1 (6 bases). This CDR3 spans 13 amino acids. In germline, CDR1 is KGHSH, CDR2 LQKENI. The CDR3: CASSPAQGIDYTF. The sequenced part of the CDR3 DNA is TGTGCCAGCTCACCGGCACAGGGTATCGAC.

At least ten counts were recorded for this clone. The observed sequence ends 3 residues before the CDR3 terminus, with the missing tail filled in from the germline J gene. The chain combines TRBV5-1 with TRBJ2-7; perhaps TRBD1 as D (6 bases). The CDR3 consists of 15 residues. Trimming removed 4 bases from V and 2 bases from J, with 16 bases in between. Per germline, CDR1 SGHRS and CDR2 YFSETQ. The chain's CDR3 is CASSQEQGTPYEQYF. The sequenced part of the CDR3 DNA is TGCGCCAGCAGCCAAGAACAGGGTACCCCCTACGAG.

This clone showed up many times. The read comes to an end 3 residues before the CDR3 does, leaving the germline J gene to fill in the end. This chain connects TRBV24-1 to TRBJ2-3; TRBD1 is a possible D gene (5 bases). The V and J ends lost 7 bases and 1 base respectively, with 8 bases between them. Germline CDR1 and CDR2: KGHDR and SFDVKD. This CDR3 spans 13 amino acids. CDR3 DNA (partial): TGTGCCACCAGCTTGACAGGCACAGATACG. Translated: CATSLTGTDT. The entire CDR3 protein is CATSLTGTDTQYF.

This clone showed up many times. The DNA ends 3 residues before the CDR3 does, and the rest of the CDR3 is filled in from the germline J gene. V gene TRBV7-8 combines with J gene TRBJ1-4; D not resolved. Germline loops: CDR1 SGHVS, CDR2 FQNEAQ. The CDR3 has 13 residues. Between the trimmed V and J ends, which lost 5 bases and 8 bases, there was a span of 12 bases. CDR3 loop: CASSEVEGEKLFF. CDR3 DNA, as far as it was read: TGTGCCAGCAGCGAAGTCGAAGGGGAAAAA.

This clone was seen more than once but under ten times. The read falls 3 residues short of the CDR3 end, and the missing part is taken from the germline J gene. The chain carries TRBV5-5 and TRBJ1-2; D is ambiguous. The germline V gene has CDR1 SGHKS and CDR2 YYEKEE (reference sequence). The CDR3 runs to 12 residues. The CDR3 spells CASSLVGYGYTF. CDR3 bases read: TGTGCCAGCAGCTTGGTAGGGTACGGC.

This clone was recorded at least ten times. From the germline J gene comes the end of the CDR3, since the read stops 3 residues before it. The chain recombines TRBV19 with TRBJ1-5; the D gene is possibly TRBD1 (6 bases). This CDR3 region has 14 residues. Germline-derived CDR1 and CDR2 are LNHDA and SQIVND (reference sequence). Deletions cut 5 bases from V and 7 bases from J, with 15 bases between. Partial CDR3 DNA: TGTGCCAGTAGTTCTCGACAGGTTAGCCAGCCC. It specifies CASSSRQVSQP. The full CDR3 protein reads CASSSRQVSQPQHF. The full variable domain, in which reference TRBV19 and TRBJ1-5 provide the parts outside the CDR3, is DGGITQSPKYLFRKEGQNVTLSCEQNLNHDAMYWYRQDPGQGLRLIYYSQIVNDFQKGDIAEGYSVSREKKESFPLTVTSAQKNPTAFYLCASSSRQVSQPQHFGDGTRLSIL.

This clone occurred many times. The read ends 3 residues before the CDR3 terminus; that terminus is restored from the germline J gene. The rearrangement uses TRBV29-1 and TRBJ2-1; D is unclear. Trimming stripped 3 bases from V and 0 bases from J, with 9 bases between. This CDR3 is 14 amino acids long. Germline V CDR1 and CDR2: SQVTM, ANQGSEA. The CDR3 here is CSVDPAGSYNEQFF. Partial CDR3 DNA: TGCAGCGTTGACCCCGCAGGCTCCTACAATGAG.

This clone appeared many times. The sequenced fragment ends 3 residues before the CDR3 boundary, so the rest is inferred from the germline J gene. The chain combines TRBV6-4 with TRBJ2-1, with D tentatively TRBD2 (6 bases). Germline V CDR1 and CDR2: MRHNA, SNTAGT. This CDR3 contains 14 residues. V lost 3 bases and J lost 0, with 6 bases in between. CDR3 DNA, as far as it was read: TGTGCCAGCAGTGAAGCGGGCTCCTACAATGAG. It translates to CASSEAGSYNE. The full CDR3 protein is CASSEAGSYNEQFF.

This clone has a count of ten or more. CDR3 sequence: CASSQYDSGAQETQYF. The CDR3 bases that were read are TGCGCCAGCAGCCAATACGACAGTGGGGCTCAAGAGACC. V usage is TRBV4-1 and J usage is TRBJ2-5; D is perhaps TRBD1 (5 bases). The read terminates 3 residues before the CDR3 end, so the remaining end is supplied by the germline J gene. Trimming left V 2 bases short and J 2 bases short, with 15 bases between. Germline CDR1 MGHRA, CDR2 YSYEKL. The CDR3 runs to 16 residues.